Below, 5 T cell receptor beta chains from the same sample are listed, as sequenced in a study of blood T cells in healthy people across ages. Primed by a sample-barcoded 5' primer and a J-beta primer mix, a second PCR proceeded for about 6 to 11 cycles. TCRdb analysed the 5' RACE reads with MiXCR anew, one entry per CDR3 protein. The sample lists around 1,600,000 distinct CDR3 sequences, 35% to 45% occurring once. Sequenced: blood. These receptors all stem from a woman aged 18-29 years in good health.

This clonotype was seen more than once but under ten times. The chain uses TRBV11-3 and TRBJ2-4; D perhaps matches TRBD2 (6 bases). The length of the CDR3 is 14 residues. V was shortened by 3 bases and J by 8 bases, with 14 bases between the two germline ends. CDR1 and CDR2 (germline): SGHNT, YENEEA. DNA for the CDR3: TGTGCCAGCAGCTTGCGGGGACCTAATCACATTCAGTACTTC. Residues: CASSLRGPNHIQYF. The full variable domain, with the rest looked up from reference TRBV11-3 and TRBJ2-4, is EAGVVQSPRYKIIEKKQPVAFWCNPISGHNTLYWYLQNLGQGPELLIRYENEEAVDDSQLPKDRFSAERLKGVDSTLKIQPAELGDSAVYLCASSLRGPNHIQYFGAGTRLSVL.

V and J are TRBV13 and TRBJ2-2; a weak D match, TRBD2 (6 bases). CDR1 PRHDT and CDR2 FYEKMQ come from the germline V gene (reference sequence). The length of the CDR3 is 18 residues. The V end lost 0 bases, the J end lost 3 bases, and 17 bases lay between the germline ends. This chain's CDR3 is CASSLGHVGRGDTGELFF. As DNA, the CDR3 is TGTGCCAGCAGCTTAGGCCATGTCGGCCGCGGGGACACCGGGGAGCTGTTTTTT.

The rearrangement joins TRBV4-1 to TRBJ1-1; the D is unclear. The CDR3 consists of 15 residues. CDR1 MGHRA and CDR2 YSYEKL come from the germline V gene. V was shortened by 4 bases and J by 0 bases, with 12 bases between the two germline ends. The CDR3, as DNA: TGCGCCAGCAGCCCCCCCGCGGGCTTGAACACTGAAGCTTTCTTT. It codes for CASSPPAGLNTEAFF.

The chain couples TRBV12-3 or TRBV12-4 to TRBJ2-5, with 12 bases identical to TRBD1. V shed 5 bases and J 5 bases; nucleotides not matched to a gene: 12. There are 17 residues in the CDR3. The CDR3 nucleotides read TGTGCCAGCAGTGCAGCCGGGACAGGGGGCTGGGGTGAGACCCAGTACTTC. Its protein product is CASSAAGTGGWGETQYF.

This clonotype has a handful of counts. The chain employs TRBV20-1 and TRBJ2-7; the D gene is possibly TRBD1 (5 bases). This CDR3 has 15 amino acids. Per germline, CDR1 DFQATT and CDR2 SNEGSKA (reference sequence). V shed 7 bases and J shed 3 bases, with 22 bases lying between them. Here the CDR3 DNA reads TGCAGTGGGTCACGTTTGGCCAGGGCCAACTACGAGCAGTACTTC. This codes for CSGSRLARANYEQYF.